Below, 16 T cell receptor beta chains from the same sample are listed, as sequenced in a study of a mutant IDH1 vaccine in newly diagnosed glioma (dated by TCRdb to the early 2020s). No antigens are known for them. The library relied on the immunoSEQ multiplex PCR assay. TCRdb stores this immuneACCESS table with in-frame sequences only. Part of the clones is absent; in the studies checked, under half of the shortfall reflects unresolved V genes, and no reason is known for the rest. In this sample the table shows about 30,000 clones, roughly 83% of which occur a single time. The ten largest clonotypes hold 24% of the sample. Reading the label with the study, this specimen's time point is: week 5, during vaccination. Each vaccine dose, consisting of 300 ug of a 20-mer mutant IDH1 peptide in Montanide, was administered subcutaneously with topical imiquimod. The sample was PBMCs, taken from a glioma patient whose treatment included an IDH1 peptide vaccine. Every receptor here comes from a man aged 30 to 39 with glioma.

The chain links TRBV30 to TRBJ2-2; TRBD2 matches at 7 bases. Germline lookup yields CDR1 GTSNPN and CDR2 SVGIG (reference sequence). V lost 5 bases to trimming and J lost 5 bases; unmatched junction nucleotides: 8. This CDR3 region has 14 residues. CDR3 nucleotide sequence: TGTGCCTGGCAGGGAGGGCCGGGGACCGGGGAGCTGTTTTTT. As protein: CAWQGGPGTGELFF.

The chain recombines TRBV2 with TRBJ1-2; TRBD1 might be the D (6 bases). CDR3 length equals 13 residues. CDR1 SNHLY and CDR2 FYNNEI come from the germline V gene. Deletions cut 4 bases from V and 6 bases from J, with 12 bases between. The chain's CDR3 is CASSAQGIDGYTF. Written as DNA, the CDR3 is TGTGCCAGCAGTGCGCAGGGGATAGATGGCTACACCTTC.

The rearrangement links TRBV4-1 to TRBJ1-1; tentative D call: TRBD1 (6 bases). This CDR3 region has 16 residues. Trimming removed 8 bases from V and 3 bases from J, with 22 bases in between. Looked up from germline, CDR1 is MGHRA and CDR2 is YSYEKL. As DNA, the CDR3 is TGCGCCAGCTTTCAACAGGGCAGGGACGGGGACACTGAAGCTTTCTTT. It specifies CASFQQGRDGDTEAFF.

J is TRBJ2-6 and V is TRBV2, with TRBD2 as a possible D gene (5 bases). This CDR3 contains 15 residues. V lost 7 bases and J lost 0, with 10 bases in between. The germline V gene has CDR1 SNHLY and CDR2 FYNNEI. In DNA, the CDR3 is TGTGCCAGCACACCGGGAAGCTCTGGGGCCAACGTCCTGACTTTC. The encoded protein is CASTPGSSGANVLTF.

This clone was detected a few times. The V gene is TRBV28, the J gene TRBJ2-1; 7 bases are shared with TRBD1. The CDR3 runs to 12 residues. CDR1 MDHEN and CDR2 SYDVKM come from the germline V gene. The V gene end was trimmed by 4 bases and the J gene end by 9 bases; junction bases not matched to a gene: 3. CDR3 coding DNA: TGTGCCAGCAGTTCAGGGGGAAGTGAGCAGTTCTTC. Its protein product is CASSSGGSEQFF.

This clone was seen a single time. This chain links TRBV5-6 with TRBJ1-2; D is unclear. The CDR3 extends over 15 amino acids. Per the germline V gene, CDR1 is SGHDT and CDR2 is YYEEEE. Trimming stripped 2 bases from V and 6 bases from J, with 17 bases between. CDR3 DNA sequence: TGTGCCAGCAGCTTAAGGCAGATGAGGATGCATGGCTACACCTTC. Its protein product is CASSLRQMRMHGYTF.

The CDR3 nucleotides read TGTGCCAGCAGCCCACTTGGACGCCGCGCAGATACGCAGTATTTT. Residues: CASSPLGRRADTQYF. The rearrangement uses TRBV7-2 and TRBJ2-3; D gene uncertain. The germline V gene encodes CDR1 SGHTA and CDR2 FQGNSA. The CDR3 totals 15 residues. The V end was cut by 5 bases, the J end by 4 bases, with 16 bases between.

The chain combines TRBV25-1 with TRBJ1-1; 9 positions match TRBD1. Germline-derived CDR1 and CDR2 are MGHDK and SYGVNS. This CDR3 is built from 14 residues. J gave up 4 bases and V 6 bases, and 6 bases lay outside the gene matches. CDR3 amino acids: CASRARTGVTEAFF. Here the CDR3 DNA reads TGTGCCAGCAGGGCGCGGACAGGGGTCACTGAAGCTTTCTTT.

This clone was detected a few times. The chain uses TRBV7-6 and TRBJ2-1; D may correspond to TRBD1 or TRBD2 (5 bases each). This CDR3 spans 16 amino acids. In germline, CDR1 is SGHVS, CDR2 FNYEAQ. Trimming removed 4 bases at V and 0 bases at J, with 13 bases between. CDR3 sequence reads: CASSYGRGDSYNEQFF. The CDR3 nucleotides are TGTGCCAGCAGCTACGGCCGGGGCGACTCCTACAATGAGCAGTTCTTC.

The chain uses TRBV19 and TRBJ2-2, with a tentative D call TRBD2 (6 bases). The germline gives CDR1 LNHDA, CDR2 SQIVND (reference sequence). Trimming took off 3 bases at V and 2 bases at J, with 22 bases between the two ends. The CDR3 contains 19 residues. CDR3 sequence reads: CASSIPGSRRGSNTGELFF. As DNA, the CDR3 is TGTGCCAGTAGTATTCCGGGTTCTAGGCGGGGTAGTAACACCGGGGAGCTGTTTTTT.

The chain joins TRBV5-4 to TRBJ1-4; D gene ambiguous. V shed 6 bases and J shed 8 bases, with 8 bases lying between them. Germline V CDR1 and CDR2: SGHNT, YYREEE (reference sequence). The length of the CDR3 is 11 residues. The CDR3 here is CASTSGEKLFF. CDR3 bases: TGTGCCAGCACCTCCGGGGAAAAACTGTTTTTT.

CDR3 region: CASSPLGNANTGELFF. The CDR3, as DNA: TGTGCCAGCAGCCCGTTGGGGAACGCGAACACCGGGGAGCTGTTTTTT. The J gene is TRBJ2-2, the V gene TRBV7-8; D remains ambiguous. The CDR3 loop spans 16 amino acids. Germline CDR1 and CDR2: SGHVS and FQNEAQ. V lost 5 bases to trimming and J lost 0 bases, with 13 bases between them.

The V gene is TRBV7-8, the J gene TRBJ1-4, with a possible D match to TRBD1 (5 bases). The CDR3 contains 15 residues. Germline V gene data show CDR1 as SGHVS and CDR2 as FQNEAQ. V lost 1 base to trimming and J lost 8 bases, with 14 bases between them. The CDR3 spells CASSLDRLREEKLFF. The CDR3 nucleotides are TGTGCCAGCAGCTTAGACAGACTCAGGGAAGAAAAACTGTTTTTT.

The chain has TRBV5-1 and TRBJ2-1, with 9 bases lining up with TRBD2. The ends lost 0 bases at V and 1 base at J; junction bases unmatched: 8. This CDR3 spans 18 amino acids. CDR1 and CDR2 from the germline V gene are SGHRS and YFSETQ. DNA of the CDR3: TGCGCCAGCAGCTTGGTCCGGCTAGCGGGGATTTCCTACAATGAGCAGTTCTTC. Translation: CASSLVRLAGISYNEQFF.

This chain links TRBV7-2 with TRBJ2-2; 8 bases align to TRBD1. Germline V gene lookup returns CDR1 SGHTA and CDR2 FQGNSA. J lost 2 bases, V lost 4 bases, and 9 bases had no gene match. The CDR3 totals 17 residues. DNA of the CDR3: TGTGCCAGCAGCTCACTGGGACAGGTAGTAAACACCGGGGAGCTGTTTTTT. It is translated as CASSSLGQVVNTGELFF.

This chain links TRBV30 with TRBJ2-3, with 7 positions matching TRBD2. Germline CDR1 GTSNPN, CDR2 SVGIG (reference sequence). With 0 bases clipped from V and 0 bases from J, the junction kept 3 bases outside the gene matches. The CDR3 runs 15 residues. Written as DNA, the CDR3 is TGTGCCTGGAGTGTGGGAGGGGTTAGCACAGATACGCAGTATTTT. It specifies CAWSVGGVSTDTQYF. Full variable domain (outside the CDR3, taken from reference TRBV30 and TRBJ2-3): SQTIHQWPATLVQPVGSPLSLECTVEGTSNPNLYWYRQAAGRGLQLLFYSVGIGQISSEVPQNLSASRPQDRQFILSSKKLLLSDSGFYLCAWSVGGVSTDTQYFGPGTRLTVL.